A single T cell receptor (beta chain) is shown here with its context. Recruited during active infection, patients (from Seattle) were subsequently followed longitudinally. Unmatched junction bases numbered 7, after V lost 0 bases and J lost 3 bases. CDR3 length: 18 amino acids. CDR1 and CDR2 (germline): LGHDT, YNNKEL (reference sequence). Source study methods: Reference gene primer amplification gave nucleated cell count estimates. TCRdb's copy holds only in-frame clones and misses some; the assay was immunoSEQ multiplex PCR. V and J calls and clone size are copied from that table; D and trimming were computed from the DNA. There are about 390,000 clones in the sample; around 87% occur only once, and approximately 2.5% lies in the top ten. This entry is derived from a study of blood T cell repertoires in COVID-19. The wider study: Acute and convalescent COVID-19 specimens originated in the United States, Italy and Spain. PBMCs, B-cell-depleted T cells, or T cells were the source of the cDNA or gDNA that made up the material.

The receptor's source is a woman aged 55-69 years with COVID-19, enrolled during active disease. The V gene is TRBV3-1 (or the pseudogene TRBV3-2), the J gene TRBJ2-3, with 12 positions matching TRBD2. The sequenced material came from peripheral blood. This CDR3 reads CASSQDALLAGGTDTQYF. As DNA, the CDR3 is TGTGCCAGCAGCCAAGATGCACTACTAGCGGGGGGAACAGATACGCAGTATTTT.